Here is one T cell receptor beta chain with its context. Trimming cost V 6 bases and J 1 base, with 12 bases left between them. The CDR3 extends over 14 amino acids. Germline CDR1 reads MNHEY; CDR2 reads SVGAGI. This record comes from a study of radiotherapy plus CTLA-4 blockade in lung cancer. Study details: Objective response was observed in roughly a sixth of patients, and disease control in approximately 30%.

Profiling relied on immunoSEQ multiplex PCR, and the TCRdb table lists in-frame clones only, not all of them. The sample contains about 88,000 clones, about 78% of which appear only once. Those patients who had chemo-refractory metastatic non-small-cell lung cancer were given focal radiation along with CTLA-4 blockade through ipilimumab. The chain combines TRBV6-5 with TRBJ2-5; tentative D call: TRBD2 (5 bases). This receptor was identified in a human donor with non-small cell lung cancer that progressed on radiotherapy plus ipilimumab. The source was peripheral blood, collected from a patient treated with radiotherapy plus ipilimumab. The CDR3: CASSPGVGQETQYF. The CDR3 DNA sequence: TGTGCCAGCAGCCCCGGGGTGGGCCAAGAGACCCAGTACTTC.